This T cell receptor (beta chain) was profiled in a study of cytomegalovirus exposure and HLA in healthy donors. Regarding the study as a whole: In an earlier analysis, most TCR beta V segments were productive about 87% or about 30% of the time. Most of the CMV-associated TCR beta chains (in a later analysis) appeared to be HLA-restricted. Links to common viral pathogens appeared, in a later analysis, for several of the most significant clusters.

A word on this clone: The antigen is undetermined.

V was trimmed by 4 bases and J by 2 bases, leaving 4 bases between them. Germline CDR1 and CDR2: SNHLY and FYNNEI. This CDR3 is 12 amino acids long. The study ran its PCR with 60 Vbeta and 13 Jbeta primers. Authors' methods: A later analysis tallied 65 million to 85 million unique TCR beta chains, around 12 million of them shared. TCRdb's copy holds only in-frame clones and misses some; the assay was immunoSEQ multiplex PCR. That table furnishes V, J and clone size, whereas the DNA furnished D and trimming. The data hold some 180,000 clones, with about nine tenths observed a single time. The source is a boy between 2 and 10 years old in good health and CMV-seronegative. The chain is built from TRBV2 and TRBJ2-3; D is unresolved. The source material was PBMCs. Here the CDR3 DNA reads TGTGCCAGCAGTGGCGACACAGATACGCAGTATTTT. This gives the protein CASSGDTDTQYF.